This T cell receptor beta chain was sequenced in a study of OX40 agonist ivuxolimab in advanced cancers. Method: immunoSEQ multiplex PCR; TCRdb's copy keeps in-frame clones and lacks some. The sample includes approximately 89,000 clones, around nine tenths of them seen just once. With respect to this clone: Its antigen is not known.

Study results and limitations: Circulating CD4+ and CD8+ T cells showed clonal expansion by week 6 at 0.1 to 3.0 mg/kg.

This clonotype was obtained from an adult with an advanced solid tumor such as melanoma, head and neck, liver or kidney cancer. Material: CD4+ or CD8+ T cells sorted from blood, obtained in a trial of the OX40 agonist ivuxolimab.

DNA for the CDR3: TGTGCCAGCAGTTACGAACAGGGTCTTCCCGGGGAGCTGTTTTTT. Translating it yields CASSYEQGLPGELFF. This rearrangement joins TRBV6-6 to TRBJ2-2; a weak D match, TRBD1 (6 bases). The CDR3 is made up of 15 amino acids. CDR1 is MNHNY, CDR2 SVGAGI, per germline (reference sequence). Deletions cut 2 bases from V and 6 bases from J, with 13 bases between.